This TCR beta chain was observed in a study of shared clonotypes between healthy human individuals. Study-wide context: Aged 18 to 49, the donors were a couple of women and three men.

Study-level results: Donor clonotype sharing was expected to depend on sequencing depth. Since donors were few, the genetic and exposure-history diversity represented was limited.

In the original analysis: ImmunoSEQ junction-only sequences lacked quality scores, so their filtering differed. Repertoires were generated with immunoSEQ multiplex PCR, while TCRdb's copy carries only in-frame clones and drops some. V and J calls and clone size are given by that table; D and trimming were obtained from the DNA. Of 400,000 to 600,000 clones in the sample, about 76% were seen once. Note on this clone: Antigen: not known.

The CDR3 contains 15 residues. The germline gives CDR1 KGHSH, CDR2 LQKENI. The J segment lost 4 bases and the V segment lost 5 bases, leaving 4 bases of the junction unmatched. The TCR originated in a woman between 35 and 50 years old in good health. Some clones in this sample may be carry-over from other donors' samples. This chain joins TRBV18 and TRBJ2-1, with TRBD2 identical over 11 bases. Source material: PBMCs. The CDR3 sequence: CASSTGLAEYNEQFF. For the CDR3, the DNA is TGTGCCAGCTCAACGGGACTAGCGGAATACAATGAGCAGTTCTTC.